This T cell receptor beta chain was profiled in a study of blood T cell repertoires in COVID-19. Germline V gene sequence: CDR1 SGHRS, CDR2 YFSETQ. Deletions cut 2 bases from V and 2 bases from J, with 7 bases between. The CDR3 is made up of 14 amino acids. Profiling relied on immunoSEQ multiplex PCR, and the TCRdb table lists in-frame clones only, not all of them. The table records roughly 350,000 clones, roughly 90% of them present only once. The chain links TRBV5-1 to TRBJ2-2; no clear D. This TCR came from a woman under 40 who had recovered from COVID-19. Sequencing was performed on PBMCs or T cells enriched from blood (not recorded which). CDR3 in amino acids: CASSFASNTGELFF. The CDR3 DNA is TGCGCCAGCAGCTTCGCCAGTAACACCGGGGAGCTGTTTTTT. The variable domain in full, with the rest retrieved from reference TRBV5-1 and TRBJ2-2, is KAGVTQTPRYLIKTRGQQVTLSCSPISGHRSVSWYQQTPGQGLQFLFEYFSETQRNKGNFPGRFSGRQFSNSRSEMNVSTLELGDSALYLCASSFASNTGELFFGEGSRLTVL.